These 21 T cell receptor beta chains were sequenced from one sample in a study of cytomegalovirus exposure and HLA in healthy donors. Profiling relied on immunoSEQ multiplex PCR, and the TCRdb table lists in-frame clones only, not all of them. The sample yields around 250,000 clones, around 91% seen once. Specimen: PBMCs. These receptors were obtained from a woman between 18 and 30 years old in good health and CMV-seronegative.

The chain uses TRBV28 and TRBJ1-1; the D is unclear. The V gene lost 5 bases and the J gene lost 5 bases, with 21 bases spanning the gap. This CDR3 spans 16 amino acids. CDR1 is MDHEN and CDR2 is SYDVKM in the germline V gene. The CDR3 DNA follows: TGTGCCAGCAGTGCCCCCTCAGGAGGGCAAAGAACTGAAGCTTTCTTT. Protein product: CASSAPSGGQRTEAFF.

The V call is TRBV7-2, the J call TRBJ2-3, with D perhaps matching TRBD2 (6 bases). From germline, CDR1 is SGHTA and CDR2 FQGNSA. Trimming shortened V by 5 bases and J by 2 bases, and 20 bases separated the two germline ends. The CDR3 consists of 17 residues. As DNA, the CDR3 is TGTGCCAGCAGCCTCCGTAGGAGGGAAAGATTCACAGATACGCAGTATTTT. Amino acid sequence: CASSLRRRERFTDTQYF.

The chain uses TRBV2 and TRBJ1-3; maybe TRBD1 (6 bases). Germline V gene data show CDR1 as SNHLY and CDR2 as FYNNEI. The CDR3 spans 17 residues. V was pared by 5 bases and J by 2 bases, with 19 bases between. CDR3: CASSITPLDRPGNTIYF. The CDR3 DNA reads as TGTGCCAGCAGTATCACCCCTCTTGACAGGCCTGGAAACACCATATATTTT.

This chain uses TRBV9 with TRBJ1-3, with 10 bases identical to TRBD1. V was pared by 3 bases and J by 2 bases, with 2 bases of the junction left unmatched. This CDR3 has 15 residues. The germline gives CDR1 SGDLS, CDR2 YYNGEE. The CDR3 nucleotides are TGTGCCAGCAGCGGGGACAGGGGAACTGGAAACACCATATATTTT. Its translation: CASSGDRGTGNTIYF.

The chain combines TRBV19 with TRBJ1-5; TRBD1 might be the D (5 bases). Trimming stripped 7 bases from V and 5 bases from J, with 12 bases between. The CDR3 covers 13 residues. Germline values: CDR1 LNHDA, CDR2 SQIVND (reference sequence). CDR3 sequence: CASTPTVDQPQHF. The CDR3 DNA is TGTGCCAGTACCCCGACAGTCGATCAGCCCCAGCATTTT.

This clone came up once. The CDR3 loop reads CASSRTVRFARETQYF. CDR3 coding DNA: TGTGCCAGTAGTAGGACAGTCCGGTTCGCACGAGAGACCCAGTACTTC. The chain couples TRBV19 to TRBJ2-5, with D possibly TRBD1 on 6 matching bases. Germline V gene sequence: CDR1 LNHDA, CDR2 SQIVND (reference sequence). V was clipped by 4 bases and J by 4 bases, with 19 bases between them. The CDR3 has 16 amino acids.

CDR3 bases: TGTGCCAGCAGTGACTCGAAGGGCAGGGAAGAGACCCAGTACTTC. Its protein product is CASSDSKGREETQYF. This chain uses TRBV6-4 with TRBJ2-5; tentatively, D is TRBD1 (5 bases). This CDR3 contains 15 residues. The germline V gene has CDR1 MRHNA and CDR2 SNTAGT. V was clipped by 0 bases and J by 3 bases, with 11 bases between them.

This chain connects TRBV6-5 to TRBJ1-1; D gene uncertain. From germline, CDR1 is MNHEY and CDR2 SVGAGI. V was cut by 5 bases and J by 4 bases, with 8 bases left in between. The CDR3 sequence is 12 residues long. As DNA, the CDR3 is TGTGCCAGCAGTCCTGAGGGCACTGAAGCTTTCTTT. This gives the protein CASSPEGTEAFF.

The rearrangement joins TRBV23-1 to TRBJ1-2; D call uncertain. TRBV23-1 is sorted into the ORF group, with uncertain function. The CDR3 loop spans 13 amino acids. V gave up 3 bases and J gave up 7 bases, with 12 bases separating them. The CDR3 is CASSHFNRSGYTF. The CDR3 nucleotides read TGCGCCAGCAGTCATTTCAACCGTAGTGGCTACACCTTC.

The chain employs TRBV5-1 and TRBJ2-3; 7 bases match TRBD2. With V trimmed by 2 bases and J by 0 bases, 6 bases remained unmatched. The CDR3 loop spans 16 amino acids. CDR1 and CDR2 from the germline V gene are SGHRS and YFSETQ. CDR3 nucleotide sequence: TGCGCCAGCAGCTTTTCTAGCGGTGATAGCACAGATACGCAGTATTTT. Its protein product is CASSFSSGDSTDTQYF.

As DNA, the CDR3 is TGTGCCAGCAGCACCTTGGCCCCTAACTACGAGCAGTACGTC. Amino acids: CASSTLAPNYEQYV. The chain recombines TRBV6-5 with TRBJ2-7; D gene uncertain. Germline loops: CDR1 MNHEY, CDR2 SVGAGI. Trimming removed 6 bases at V and 3 bases at J, with 15 bases between. This CDR3 has 14 residues.

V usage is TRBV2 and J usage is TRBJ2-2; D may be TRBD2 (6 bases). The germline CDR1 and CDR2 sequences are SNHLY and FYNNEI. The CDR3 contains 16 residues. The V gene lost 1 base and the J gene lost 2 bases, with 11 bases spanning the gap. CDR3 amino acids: CASSEEGGGNTGELFF. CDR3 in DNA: TGTGCCAGCAGTGAAGAGGGAGGCGGAAACACCGGGGAGCTGTTTTTT.

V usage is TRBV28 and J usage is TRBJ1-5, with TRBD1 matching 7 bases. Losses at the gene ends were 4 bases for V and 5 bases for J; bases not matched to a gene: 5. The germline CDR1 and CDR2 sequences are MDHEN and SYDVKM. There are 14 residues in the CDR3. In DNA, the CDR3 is TGTGCCAGCAGTTCGACAGGGTTTGATCAGCCCCAGCATTTT. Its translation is CASSSTGFDQPQHF.

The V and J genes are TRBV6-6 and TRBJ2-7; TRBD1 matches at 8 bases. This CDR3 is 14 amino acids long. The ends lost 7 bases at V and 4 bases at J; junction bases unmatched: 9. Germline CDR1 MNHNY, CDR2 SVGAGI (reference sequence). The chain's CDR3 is CASTLRGRDYEQYF. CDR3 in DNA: TGTGCCAGCACCCTCAGGGGGCGCGATTACGAGCAGTACTTC.

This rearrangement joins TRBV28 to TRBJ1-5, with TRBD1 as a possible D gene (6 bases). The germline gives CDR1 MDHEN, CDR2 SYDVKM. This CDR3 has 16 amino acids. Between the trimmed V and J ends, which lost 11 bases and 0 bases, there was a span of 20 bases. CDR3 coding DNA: TGTGCCGCCGGGACAAGAGACTATTATAGCAATCAGCCCCAGCATTTT. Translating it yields CAAGTRDYYSNQPQHF.

CDR3 sequence (DNA): TGTGCCAGCAGCCTCGGAGTACCGGGCTACAATGAGCAGTTCTTC. It yields the protein CASSLGVPGYNEQFF. The rearrangement uses TRBV6-5 and TRBJ2-1, with D unresolved. The CDR3 runs to 15 residues. Looked up from germline, CDR1 is MNHEY and CDR2 is SVGAGI. V was pared by 6 bases and J by 3 bases, with 15 bases between.

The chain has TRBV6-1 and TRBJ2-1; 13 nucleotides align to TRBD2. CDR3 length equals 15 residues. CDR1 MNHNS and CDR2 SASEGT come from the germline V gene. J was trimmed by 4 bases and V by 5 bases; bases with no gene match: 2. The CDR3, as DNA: TGTGCCAGCAGTAAGACTAGCGGGGGGTACAATGAGCAGTTCTTC. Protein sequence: CASSKTSGGYNEQFF.

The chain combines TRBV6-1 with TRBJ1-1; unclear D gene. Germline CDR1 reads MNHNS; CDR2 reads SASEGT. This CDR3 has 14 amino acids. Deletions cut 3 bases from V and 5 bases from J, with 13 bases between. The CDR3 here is CASSETPGGTEAFF. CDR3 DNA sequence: TGTGCCAGCAGTGAGACCCCGGGAGGGACTGAAGCTTTCTTT.

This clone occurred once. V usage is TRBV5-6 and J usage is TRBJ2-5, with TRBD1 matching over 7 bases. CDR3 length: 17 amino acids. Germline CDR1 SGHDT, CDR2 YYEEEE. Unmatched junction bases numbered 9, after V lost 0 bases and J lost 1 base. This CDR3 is CASSLVGGRGPQETQYF. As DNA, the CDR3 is TGTGCCAGCAGCTTGGTAGGTGGAAGGGGGCCCCAAGAGACCCAGTACTTC.

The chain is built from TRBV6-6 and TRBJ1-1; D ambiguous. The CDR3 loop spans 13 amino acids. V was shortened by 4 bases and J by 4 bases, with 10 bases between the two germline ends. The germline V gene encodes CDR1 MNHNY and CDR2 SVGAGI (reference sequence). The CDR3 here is CASSSGISTEAFF. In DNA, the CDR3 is TGTGCCAGCAGTTCCGGGATTTCCACTGAAGCTTTCTTT.

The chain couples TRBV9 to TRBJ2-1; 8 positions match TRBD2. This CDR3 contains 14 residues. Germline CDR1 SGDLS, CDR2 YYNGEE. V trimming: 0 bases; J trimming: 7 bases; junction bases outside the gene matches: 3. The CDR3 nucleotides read TGTGCCAGCAGCGTAGCGGGGGGGCCAAATGAGCAGTTCTTC. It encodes CASSVAGGPNEQFF.